This T cell receptor beta chain was captured in a study of blood T cell repertoires in COVID-19. Study overall: Samples representing acute and convalescent COVID-19 were sourced from the United States, Italy and Spain. T cells, B-cell-depleted T cells, or PBMCs supplied cDNA or gDNA.

This CDR3 spans 15 amino acids. The germline V gene has CDR1 LNHDA and CDR2 SQIVND (reference sequence). J gave up 4 bases and V 7 bases, and 8 bases lay outside the gene matches. Per the original methods: For nucleated cells, counts were estimated from reference gene primer amplification. Data came from immunoSEQ multiplex PCR; TCRdb stores just in-frame clones and leaves some out. D and trimming come from the DNA, and the V and J calls and clone size come from that table. The table has about 140,000 clones, 87% seen once. Material: peripheral blood. The TCR comes from a man in his fifties or sixties who had recovered from COVID-19. The V call is TRBV19, the J call TRBJ1-5; 9 bases are a match to TRBD1. The CDR3 bases are TGTGCCAGTACTGCACCCGGGACAGGGAATCAGCCCCAGCATTTT. Its protein product is CASTAPGTGNQPQHF.